The source of this T cell receptor beta chain is a study of CD8 T cells in ankylosing spondylitis. Study-wide points: Enrichment of disease-linked clones was reportedly significant in matched ankylosing spondylitis synovial fluid. Reactive arthritis synovial fluid and blood previously showed some of these motif variants. The study identified a TCR beta motif of roughly eight highly homologous variants that appeared characteristic of ankylosing spondylitis blood.

The CDR3 totals 12 residues. Germline values: CDR1 DFQATT, CDR2 SNEGSKA (reference sequence). Trimming removed 3 bases from V and 4 bases from J, with 9 bases in between. TCRdb analysed the 5' RACE reads with MiXCR anew, one entry per CDR3 protein. The table shows 350,000 or so distinct CDR3 sequences, with about 15% occurring only once. This clonotype was seen more than once but under ten times. What it binds is unknown. The clonotype originates from a male donor with ankylosing spondylitis or in good health (not recorded which). The specimen sequenced was blood, either unsorted or a sorted T cell fraction (not recorded which). The chain recombines TRBV20-1 with TRBJ2-5, with D tentatively TRBD1 or TRBD2 (5 bases each). The CDR3 DNA reads as TGCAGTGCTAGCGGGGCGGGAGAGACCCAGTACTTC. It encodes CSASGAGETQYF.